This is a list of T cell receptor beta chains from one sample in a study of metastatic and nonmetastatic thyroid tumors. MiXCR reprocessed the PCR reads for TCRdb. The table lists 5,500 or so clones, 25% to 35% of them singletons. The specimen sequenced was adjacent normal tissue. The receptors stem from a female donor with papillary thyroid cancer or a benign thyroid nodule (not recorded which). Some clones in this sample may be carry-over from other donors' samples. Each CDR3 is given with its conserved first and last residue. A D gene is named only where the DNA matches it firmly. Clone size is stated in some rows and not others, as once, few, many or a class when expanded.

TGTGCCAGCACCTTACGTCGGGACAGGGAAGGACCGAATGAAAAACTGTTTTTT,CASTLRRDREGPNEKLFF,.,TRBD1,TRBJ1-4,TRBV7-3
TGCAGTGCTAGGGTCGGTCAGAGCTCCTACAATGAGCAGTTCTTC,CSARVGQSSYNEQFF,.,.,TRBJ2-1,TRBV20-1
TGTGCCAGCAGACCAAACAGGGGCACCACTAATGAAAAACTGTTTTTT,CASRPNRGTTNEKLFF,medium-sized,TRBD1,TRBJ1-4,TRBV2
TGTGCCAGCAAATCCAAAAATTTCGACAGAGAGCAGTACTTC,CASKSKNFDREQYF,few,.,TRBJ2-7,TRBV6-2/TRBV6-3
TGTGCCAGCAGTTACTCTCCGGGACAGGGGGGCTACGAGCAGTACTTC,CASSYSPGQGGYEQYF,many,TRBD1,TRBJ2-7,TRBV6-2/TRBV6-3
TGCGCCAGCAGCCAATCCGGTCAGGGGGCGGGTTCACCCCTCCACTTT,CASSQSGQGAGSPLHF,medium-sized,TRBD1,TRBJ1-6,TRBV4-3
TGTGCCAGCAGCCAAGGTCGTTCAGGGAACACTGAAGCTTTCTTT,CASSQGRSGNTEAFF,few,.,TRBJ1-1,TRBV3-1
TGTGCCAGCAGCTTAGTCCCTACGTACTCCTACAATGAGCAGTTCTTC,CASSLVPTYSYNEQFF,.,.,TRBJ2-1,TRBV7-6
TGTGCCACCAGAGTACAGGCTGAAGCTTTCTTT,CATRVQAEAFF,.,.,TRBJ1-1,TRBV2
TGTGCCAGCACTGCGGGCAGGATTTATGGCTACACCTTC,CASTAGRIYGYTF,few,.,TRBJ1-2,TRBV2
TGTGCCAGCACACGCCAAAGGGGCGGGGGTTCAACTAATGAAAAACTGTTTTTT,CASTRQRGGGSTNEKLFF,.,.,TRBJ1-4,TRBV2
TGTGCCAGCAGTAGAGCGGGGACTAGCTGGGAGTTAGGCACAGATACGCAGTATTTT,CASSRAGTSWELGTDTQYF,.,TRBD2,TRBJ2-3,TRBV12-3/TRBV12-4
TGTGCCAGCAGTGCACCGTTCGGAGGGGGTGAGACCCAGTACTTC,CASSAPFGGGETQYF,many,.,TRBJ2-5,TRBV2
TGCAGTGCTAGTTTGGGTAGCGGGAGTATCGGGGAGCTGTTTTTT,CSASLGSGSIGELFF,medium-sized,TRBD2,TRBJ2-2,TRBV20-1
TGTGCCAGCAGCGCGGTTGGGGGGGCATTTGAAGAAAAACTGTTTTTT,CASSAVGGAFEEKLFF,many,.,TRBJ1-4,TRBV12-3/TRBV12-4
TGTGCCATCGGGACAGGGGATAGCAATCAGCCCCAGCATTTT,CAIGTGDSNQPQHF,many,TRBD1,TRBJ1-5,TRBV10-3
TGTGCCAGCAGCGTAGAAGCGGGGGGGGACCATGGGCAGTTCTTC,CASSVEAGGDHGQFF,.,TRBD2,TRBJ2-1,TRBV9
TGTGCCAGTACTAGGGGGGGCGGGGCGAACACTGAAGCTTTCTTT,CASTRGGGANTEAFF,.,.,TRBJ1-1,TRBV6-1
TGTGCCAGCAGTTACTCGCGTGGACAGGGGCTCTCTGGGGCCAACGTCCTGACTTTC,CASSYSRGQGLSGANVLTF,.,TRBD1,TRBJ2-6,TRBV6-2/TRBV6-3
TGTGCCAGTAGTATAGGCCAGAACACTGAAGCTTTCTTT,CASSIGQNTEAFF,many,.,TRBJ1-1,TRBV19
TGTGCCATCACCCCCGGGACAGGGTCGGGTGAGCCGTTGTTC,CAITPGTGSGEPLF,.,TRBD1,TRBJ2-1,TRBV12-3/TRBV12-4
TGCAGTGCTAGAGTTACAGGAACAGATACGCAGTATTTT,CSARVTGTDTQYF,many,.,TRBJ2-3,TRBV20-1
TGTGCCAGCAGCTCGGAGGGGGTCTCGAACGAGCAGTACTTC,CASSSEGVSNEQYF,once,.,TRBJ2-7,TRBV7-8
TGCAGTGCTAGATCCGAGCGGGGCTTAACCTACGAGCAGTACTTC,CSARSERGLTYEQYF,.,TRBD2,TRBJ2-7,TRBV20-1
TGTGCCAGCAGCAGGACCCCTGGGGCCAACGTCCTGACTTTC,CASSRTPGANVLTF,many,.,TRBJ2-6,TRBV6-1
TGTGCCAGTAGTATAATGGTTGGTTACGAGCAGTACTTC,CASSIMVGYEQYF,.,.,TRBJ2-7,TRBV19
TGTGCCAGCAGCTTAACCCAGCGGGGGGGTTACGAGCAGTACTTC,CASSLTQRGGYEQYF,large,TRBD2,TRBJ2-7,TRBV11-1
TGCGCCAGCAGTAACTTTCCGGGCAGCCAACCTCTGAACACTGAAGCTTTCTTT,CASSNFPGSQPLNTEAFF,.,.,TRBJ1-1,TRBV5-1
TGTGCCAGCAGTACGGGACAGGGAGGTTCACCCCTCCACTTT,CASSTGQGGSPLHF,few,TRBD1,TRBJ1-6,TRBV2
TGTGCCTGGAGTGTCGGGAGGGCCGAGACCCAGTACTTC,CAWSVGRAETQYF,.,TRBD2,TRBJ2-5,TRBV30
TGCAGTGCTAGAGACCCGGGACAGGGGGTCCACGAGCAGTACTTC,CSARDPGQGVHEQYF,many,TRBD1,TRBJ2-7,TRBV20-1
TGTGCCAGCAGCTTAGATCCTTGGGGGTGGGGGGAGCAGTACTTC,CASSLDPWGWGEQYF,.,.,TRBJ2-7,TRBV11-2
TGTGCCAGCAGGAACCCGACAGGGAGTGAAAAACTGTTTTTT,CASRNPTGSEKLFF,.,TRBD1,TRBJ1-4,TRBV12-3/TRBV12-4
TGTGCCAGCAGTTTCGGCTCCACTGAAGCTTTCTTT,CASSFGSTEAFF,many,.,TRBJ1-1,TRBV12-3/TRBV12-4
TGTGCCAGCAGCTCACTTCGTGTCACCGGGGAGCTGTTTTTT,CASSSLRVTGELFF,.,.,TRBJ2-2,TRBV7-8
TGTGCCAGCAGTGAAGGTCTTGGTCTAGCGGGAGTTGTTGAGCAGTTCTTC,CASSEGLGLAGVVEQFF,medium-sized,TRBD2,TRBJ2-1,TRBV6-4
TGTGCCAGCAGCTTCTTTCTAGACAGTGATGAAAAACTGTTTTTT,CASSFFLDSDEKLFF,.,.,TRBJ1-4,TRBV11-2
TGTGCCAGCAGTCCGAACAGCCGAAACACCATATATTTT,CASSPNSRNTIYF,medium-sized,.,TRBJ1-3,TRBV2
TGTGCCAGTAGTATAAGGGGGGCTGGCGGGGAGCTGTTTTTT,CASSIRGAGGELFF,large,.,TRBJ2-2,TRBV19
TGTGCCAGCAGCCCCCGTTTATACTCTCCTAGGGTCCAGAAAGCTTTCTTT,CASSPRLYSPRVQKAFF,.,.,TRBJ1-1,TRBV28
TGTGCCAGCAGCTTAGGGACTTTTAATGAGCAGTTCTTC,CASSLGTFNEQFF,once,.,TRBJ2-1,TRBV7-2
TGTGCCAGCTCACCCTCCCAGGGGGCTGTAGAGACCCAGTACTTC,CASSPSQGAVETQYF,.,TRBD1,TRBJ2-5,TRBV18
TGTGCCAGCACGGAAATCAACCAAGAGACCCAGTACTTC,CASTEINQETQYF,many,.,TRBJ2-5,TRBV2
TGTGCCTGGATCTTCCCGCCCGGACGGAGGATACAGAGCGGGAACACTGAAGCTTTCTTT,CAWIFPPGRRIQSGNTEAFF,many,.,TRBJ1-1,TRBV30
TGCGCCAGCAGCCCGGACAGGGGTATGGGGGTAAAACTGTTTTTT,CASSPDRGMGVKLFF,.,TRBD1,TRBJ1-4,TRBV4-1
TGTGCCAGCACCGAGGGAGGGGTGCATGAGCAGTTCTTC,CASTEGGVHEQFF,medium-sized,TRBD2,TRBJ2-1,TRBV12-3/TRBV12-4
TGCGCCAGCAGCTTATTAACAGGGCAATGGGGCTACACCTTC,CASSLLTGQWGYTF,.,.,TRBJ1-2,TRBV5-1
TGTGCCAGCAGTACCGACGGGGGGGATCGAGAGACCCAGTACTTC,CASSTDGGDRETQYF,many,TRBD2,TRBJ2-5,TRBV6-2/TRBV6-3
TGTGCCAGCAGCTCAGAAGGAGACCCGGGACAGAGTTACAATGAGCAGTTCTTC,CASSSEGDPGQSYNEQFF,.,TRBD1,TRBJ2-1,TRBV11-1
TGTGCCAGCAGTTTAAGTCTAGCGGGAATCGGTGAGCAGTTCTTC,CASSLSLAGIGEQFF,few,TRBD2,TRBJ2-1,TRBV27